This TCR beta chain was found in a study of PD-L1 blockade in urothelial cancer. Study-level information: Beginning in about 2014, patients received atezolizumab, given as 1,200 mg intravenously every 3 weeks.

Each PCR reaction had synthetic TCR analog templates spiked into it. This table comes from immunoSEQ multiplex PCR, and its TCRdb copy is limited to in-frame clones, with some not included. Found here are 35,000 to 50,000 clones, approximately 77% of them singletons; the top ten hold more than 2.5%. Study results and limitations: Below-median blood TCR clonality before treatment forecast better survival.

The V end lost 0 bases, the J end lost 0 bases, and 8 bases lay between the germline ends. In germline, CDR1 is SGHNT, CDR2 YYREEE (reference sequence). CDR3 length equals 15 residues. On this clone itself: The antigen is undetermined.

This chain uses TRBV5-4 with TRBJ2-3; D is unclear. The source is a man between 70 and 80 years old with urothelial cancer. This material consisted of PBMCs, taken around atezolizumab (anti-PD-L1) treatment. For the CDR3, the DNA is TGTGCCAGCAGCTTGGATGTCAGAAGCACAGATACGCAGTATTTT. It is translated as CASSLDVRSTDTQYF.